The next 25 T cell receptor beta chains were all read from a single sample in a study of shared clonotypes between healthy human individuals. TCRdb's table, derived via immunoSEQ multiplex PCR, lists solely in-frame clones and lacks some. The profile shows under 650,000 clones, 90% to 96% of them singletons. Sequenced sample: naive CD4+ T cells sorted from blood. This sample's subset: CD45RA+ positively selected. The receptors derive from a woman aged 25 to 39 in good health.

This rearrangement joins TRBV18 to TRBJ1-1; TRBD1 is a possible D gene (5 bases). Germline values: CDR1 KGHSH, CDR2 LQKENI. There are 13 residues in the CDR3. With 1 base removed from V and 6 bases from J, the gap between germline ends came to 9 bases. Here the CDR3 DNA reads TGTGCCAGCTCACCACAGGGGTGGTCTGAAGCTTTCTTT. Translating gives CASSPQGWSEAFF.

V gene TRBV10-1 combines with J gene TRBJ2-1; 9 positions agree with TRBD1. After removal of 5 bases from V and 12 bases from J, the junction contained 17 bases not matched to a gene. CDR3 size: 16 residues. Germline CDR1 and CDR2: WNHNN and SYGVQD (reference sequence). The CDR3 here is CASSRNRGQGRGGQFF. CDR3 nucleotide sequence: TGCGCCAGCAGTCGAAACCGGGGACAGGGTAGAGGTGGGCAGTTCTTC.

The chain uses TRBV19 and TRBJ2-6; D not resolved. In germline, CDR1 is LNHDA, CDR2 SQIVND (reference sequence). The V gene lost 1 base and the J gene lost 0 bases, with 13 bases spanning the gap. The CDR3 extends over 18 amino acids. The CDR3 coding sequence is TGTGCCAGTAGTATAGCCGTGGGTGCCGCCTCTGGGGCCAACGTCCTGACTTTC. As protein: CASSIAVGAASGANVLTF.

Here the CDR3 reads CASSSRDRIYEQYF. DNA for the CDR3: TGTGCCAGCAGTTCCCGGGACAGAATATACGAGCAGTACTTC. The chain couples TRBV28 to TRBJ2-7; 7 nucleotides line up with TRBD1. Trimming removed 4 bases from V and 4 bases from J; junction bases left unmatched: 7. Germline V CDR1 and CDR2: MDHEN, SYDVKM. This CDR3 region has 14 residues.

V gene TRBV5-1 combines with J gene TRBJ2-1; 10 nucleotides align to TRBD1. With V trimmed by 0 bases and J by 4 bases, 1 base remained unmatched. The germline V gene encodes CDR1 SGHRS and CDR2 YFSETQ. CDR3 length equals 15 residues. This chain's CDR3 is CASSLAGQGYNEQFF. In DNA form, the CDR3 reads TGCGCCAGCAGCTTGGCGGGACAGGGGTACAATGAGCAGTTCTTC.

This chain uses TRBV5-1 with TRBJ2-1; 8 bases agree with TRBD2. This CDR3 spans 15 amino acids. Losses at the gene ends were 6 bases for V and 5 bases for J; bases not matched to a gene: 10. The germline V gene encodes CDR1 SGHRS and CDR2 YFSETQ. The CDR3 nucleotides are TGCGCCAGCACCTTACTAGGGACTAGTAACAATGAGCAGTTCTTC. Protein: CASTLLGTSNNEQFF.

The DNA of the CDR3 is TGTGCCAGCTCAGACCTGGCAGCTAACACTGAAGCTTTCTTT. Protein product: CASSDLAANTEAFF. V usage is TRBV18 and J usage is TRBJ1-1; D remains unclear. CDR1 is KGHSH and CDR2 is LQKENI in the germline V gene. The V end was cut by 5 bases, the J end by 2 bases, with 12 bases between. The CDR3 length is 14 residues. The full variable domain, completed using reference TRBV18 and TRBJ1-1, is NAGVMQNPRHLVRRRGQEARLRCSPMKGHSHVYWYRQLPEEGLKFMVYLQKENIIDESGMPKERFSAEFPKEGPSILRIQQVVRGDSAAYFCASSDLAANTEAFFGQGTRLTVV.

The chain joins TRBV10-1 to TRBJ1-1; a weak D match, TRBD1 (5 bases). There are 14 residues in the CDR3. V lost 0 bases and J 4 bases, leaving 9 bases between the germline ends. The germline CDR1 and CDR2 sequences are WNHNN and SYGVQD (reference sequence). In DNA form, the CDR3 reads TGCGCCAGCAGTGAGTCGGCAGGGTCCACTGAAGCTTTCTTT. Amino acids: CASSESAGSTEAFF.

The CDR3 here is CASSLGNGRRSYEQYF. Here the CDR3 DNA reads TGTGCCAGCAGCTTAGGGAACGGGAGGAGGTCCTACGAGCAGTACTTC. The rearrangement uses TRBV11-2 and TRBJ2-7; 7 positions agree with TRBD2. CDR1 is SGHAT and CDR2 is FQNNGV in the germline V gene. The CDR3 loop spans 16 amino acids. Losses at the gene ends were 1 base for V and 1 base for J; bases not matched to a gene: 7. The full variable domain, rest sourced from reference TRBV11-2 and TRBJ2-7, is EAGVAQSPRYKIIEKRQSVAFWCNPISGHATLYWYQQILGQGPKLLIQFQNNGVVDDSQLPKDRFSAERLKGVDSTLKIQPAKLEDSAVYLCASSLGNGRRSYEQYFGPGTRLTVT.

The V gene is TRBV13, the J gene TRBJ2-5; D not certain. The CDR3 runs 13 residues. Trimming cost V 5 bases and J 0 bases, with 7 bases left between them. CDR1 is PRHDT, CDR2 FYEKMQ, per germline (reference sequence). The CDR3: CASSASDQETQYF. The CDR3 nucleotides are TGTGCCAGCAGCGCCTCGGACCAAGAGACCCAGTACTTC.

Points on this clone: Within the sample, other DNA sequences also encode this same CDR3. The chain recombines TRBV19 with TRBJ2-7; D call uncertain. This CDR3 has 12 residues. Germline V lookup: CDR1 LNHDA, CDR2 SQIVND (reference sequence). V shed 3 bases and J shed 3 bases, with 6 bases lying between them. The CDR3 sequence is CASSMGGYEQYF. The CDR3 bases are TGTGCCAGTAGTATGGGTGGCTACGAGCAGTACTTC.

The V and J genes are TRBV11-2 and TRBJ2-7; TRBD2 aligns across 12 bases. Germline V gene data show CDR1 as SGHAT and CDR2 as FQNNGV. J was trimmed by 5 bases and V by 5 bases; bases with no gene match: 7. This CDR3 has 15 amino acids. The CDR3 reads CASSQTSGRFDEQYF. The CDR3 DNA reads TGTGCCAGCAGCCAAACTAGCGGGAGGTTCGACGAGCAGTACTTC.

The chain employs TRBV13 and TRBJ2-7; D gene uncertain. Trimming pared 5 bases from V and 3 bases from J, leaving 11 bases between. CDR1 PRHDT and CDR2 FYEKMQ come from the germline V gene (reference sequence). This CDR3 has 13 residues. This chain's CDR3 is CASSLSPNYEQYF. In DNA form, the CDR3 reads TGTGCCAGCAGCCTGAGCCCTAACTACGAGCAGTACTTC.

The rearrangement uses TRBV11-2 and TRBJ2-5; D is undetermined. With the DNA end fitting TRBJ2-7 better, the J assignment may be wrong. CDR3 length: 13 amino acids. Looked up from germline, CDR1 is SGHAT and CDR2 is FQNNGV. The CDR3 loop reads CASSLNQDGEQYF. CDR3 sequence (DNA): TGTGCCAGCAGCTTAAACCAAGACGGCGAGCAGTACTTC.

The chain carries TRBV11-2 and TRBJ2-2; TRBD2 might be the D (6 bases). Germline V gene lookup returns CDR1 SGHAT and CDR2 FQNNGV. This CDR3 has 14 amino acids. The V gene lost 8 bases and the J gene lost 1 base, with 11 bases spanning the gap. This chain's CDR3 is CASASGLNTGELFF. DNA for the CDR3: TGTGCCAGCGCCAGCGGGTTGAACACCGGGGAGCTGTTTTTT.

This chain uses TRBV11-2 with TRBJ2-7; 9 bases align to TRBD2. The CDR3 extends over 16 amino acids. Germline V CDR1 and CDR2: SGHAT, FQNNGV. J lost 4 bases, V lost 0 bases, and 7 bases had no gene match. This chain's CDR3 is CASSLEFRTSAYEQYF. The CDR3, as DNA: TGTGCCAGCAGCTTAGAGTTCCGGACTAGCGCTTACGAGCAGTACTTC.

This rearrangement joins TRBV2 to TRBJ2-7, with D tentatively TRBD1 or TRBD2 (5 bases each). The CDR3 runs 14 residues. Per germline, CDR1 SNHLY and CDR2 FYNNEI. V lost 4 bases, J lost 3 bases, and 13 bases lay in between. The DNA of the CDR3 is TGTGCCAGCAGTGTTTTAGAGGGGAACTACGAGCAGTACTTC. Its translation: CASSVLEGNYEQYF.

The chain recombines TRBV7-9 with TRBJ1-4; D unclear. CDR3 size: 14 residues. Trimming removed 4 bases from V and 2 bases from J, with 8 bases in between. Germline-derived CDR1 and CDR2 are SEHNR and FQNEAQ (reference sequence). DNA of the CDR3: TGTGCCAGCAGCTGGGCCAGCACTAATGAAAAACTGTTTTTT. Protein: CASSWASTNEKLFF.

The chain recombines TRBV6-5 with TRBJ1-5, with D possibly TRBD1 on 6 matching bases. The V end lost 2 bases, the J end lost 1 base, and 9 bases lay between the germline ends. The germline gives CDR1 MNHEY, CDR2 SVGAGI. The CDR3 is 15 residues long. The CDR3 DNA reads as TGTGCCAGCAGTTACACCACAGGGAGCAATCAGCCCCAGCATTTT. Translating gives CASSYTTGSNQPQHF.

Details on this clone: Other DNA variants within this sample encode the same CDR3. The chain has TRBV7-9 and TRBJ1-2; 7 bases are a match to TRBD1. V lost 4 bases, J lost 3 bases, and 2 bases stayed unmatched. CDR1 and CDR2 (germline): SEHNR, FQNEAQ (reference sequence). The length of the CDR3 is 13 residues. In DNA form, the CDR3 reads TGTGCCAGCAGCTACGGGACAGACTATGGCTACACCTTC. It encodes CASSYGTDYGYTF. The whole variable domain, remainder taken from reference TRBV7-9 and TRBJ1-2, is DTGVSQNPRHKITKRGQNVTFRCDPISEHNRLYWYRQTLGQGPEFLTYFQNEAQLEKSRLLSDRFSAERPKGSFSTLEIQRTEQGDSAMYLCASSYGTDYGYTFGSGTRLTVV.

This sequence joins TRBV5-4 and TRBJ2-4; weak D call: TRBD2 (6 bases). The V and J ends lost 6 bases and 8 bases respectively, with 18 bases between them. Germline V gene sequence: CDR1 SGHNT, CDR2 YYREEE (reference sequence). The CDR3 runs to 14 residues. In DNA form, the CDR3 reads TGTGCCAGCACCATTATGGGTGGAGGGGACATTCAGTACTTC. This translates into CASTIMGGGDIQYF. The whole variable domain, filled in from reference TRBV5-4 and TRBJ2-4, reads ETGVTQSPTHLIKTRGQQVTLRCSSQSGHNTVSWYQQALGQGPQFIFQYYREEENGRGNFPPRFSGLQFPNYSSELNVNALELDDSALYLCASTIMGGGDIQYFGAGTRLSVL.

The V and J genes are TRBV29-1 and TRBJ2-1, with unresolved D. Germline-derived CDR1 and CDR2 are SQVTM and ANQGSEA. Trimming stripped 6 bases from V and 1 base from J, with 16 bases between. The CDR3 extends over 15 amino acids. In DNA form, the CDR3 reads TGCAGCGTCGGAAAGGCCGGCAGTTCCTACAATGAGCAGTTCTTC. It codes for CSVGKAGSSYNEQFF.

The rearrangement links TRBV5-4 to TRBJ1-2; D is undetermined. Germline assignment: CDR1 SGHNT and CDR2 YYREEE (reference sequence). V lost 5 bases and J lost 2, with 10 bases in between. The CDR3 contains 13 residues. CDR3 nucleotides: TGTGCCAGCAGGTCTGGGATGAACTATGGCTACACCTTC. As protein: CASRSGMNYGYTF.

The V gene is TRBV2, the J gene TRBJ1-2; D uncertain. Germline V gives CDR1 SNHLY, CDR2 FYNNEI. The CDR3 has 12 residues. V lost 2 bases and J 2 bases, leaving 3 bases between the germline ends. The CDR3 sequence is CASSEQNYGYTF. For the CDR3, the DNA is TGTGCCAGCAGTGAACAGAACTATGGCTACACCTTC. The entire variable domain, with the rest obtained from reference TRBV2 and TRBJ1-2, is as follows: EPEVTQTPSHQVTQMGQEVILRCVPISNHLYFYWYRQILGQKVEFLVSFYNNEISEKSEIFDDQFSVERPDGSNFTLKIRSTKLEDSAMYFCASSEQNYGYTFGSGTRLTVV.

V usage is TRBV27 and J usage is TRBJ2-7, with 9 bases fitting TRBD2. This CDR3 contains 13 residues. Germline values: CDR1 MNHEY, CDR2 SMNVEV (reference sequence). V lost 7 bases to trimming and J lost 4 bases; unmatched junction nucleotides: 5. The CDR3 bases are TGTGCCAGCACGGGTAGCGGGAGATACGAGCAGTACTTC. Residues: CASTGSGRYEQYF.